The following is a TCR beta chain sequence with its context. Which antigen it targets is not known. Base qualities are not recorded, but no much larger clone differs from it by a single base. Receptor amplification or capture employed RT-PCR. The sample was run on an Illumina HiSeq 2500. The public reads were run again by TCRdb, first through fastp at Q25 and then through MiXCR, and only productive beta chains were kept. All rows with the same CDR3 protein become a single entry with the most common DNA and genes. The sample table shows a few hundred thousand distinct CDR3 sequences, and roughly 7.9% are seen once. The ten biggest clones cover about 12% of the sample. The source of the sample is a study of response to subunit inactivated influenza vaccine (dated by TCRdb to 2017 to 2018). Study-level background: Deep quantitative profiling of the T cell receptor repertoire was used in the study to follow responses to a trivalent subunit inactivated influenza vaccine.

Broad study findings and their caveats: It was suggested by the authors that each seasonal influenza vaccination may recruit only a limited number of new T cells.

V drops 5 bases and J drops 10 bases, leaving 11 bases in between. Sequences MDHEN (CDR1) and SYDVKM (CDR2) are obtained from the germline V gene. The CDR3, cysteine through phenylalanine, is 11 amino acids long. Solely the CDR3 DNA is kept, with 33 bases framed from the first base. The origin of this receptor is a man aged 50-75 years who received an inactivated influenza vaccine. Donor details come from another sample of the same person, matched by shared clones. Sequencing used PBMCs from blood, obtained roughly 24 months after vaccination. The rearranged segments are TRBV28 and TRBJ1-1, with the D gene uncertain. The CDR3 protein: CASSSLARAFF. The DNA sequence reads TGTGCCAGCAGTAGTCTAGCCCGAGCTTTCTTT.